This T cell receptor beta chain emerged from a study of shared clonotypes between healthy human individuals (dated by TCRdb to the early 2020s). As for the study more broadly: The cohort included three men and a couple of women between 18 and 49 years of age. Per donor, three plates each were used for CD4 naive and CD4 memory, two for CD8 naive, and one for CD8 memory. Blood TCR repertoires of five healthy adults were deeply sequenced to estimate repertoire size and the extent of clonotype sharing between individuals. Different laboratories and diverse techniques were used to prepare libraries and sequence TCR repertoires, to increase sequencing depth and limit assay-specific biases. Per donor, leukapheresis produced somewhere between about 0.9 and 9.5 billion PBMCs.

TCR CDR3 regions were amplified from genomic DNA by multiplex PCR using the deep immunoSEQ assay. Extracted genomic DNA from each cell subset was distributed evenly across all wells of several immunoSEQ 96-well plates, and each plate was treated as a replicate. Each replicate PCR for sorted subsets received around 0.2 ug genomic DNA, equal to roughly 33,000 T cell genomes. Purified libraries were measured with a Qubit 3.0 fluorometer, size-checked on a Bioanalyzer 2100, and measured again with the KAPA Library Quantification kit. Every immunoSEQ 96-well plate was sequenced on a dedicated single-read 150-cycle Illumina NextSeq 550 flow cell. Per the authors' processing: The immunoSEQ output contained only junctional sequences without quality scores, so filtering could not match that applied to full-length reads. To assign V/J genes and CDR3, sequences were annotated against IMGT germline references using PyIR, a Python wrapper for IgBLAST v1.9. Reads were filtered out if the reads had weak V/J assignments (E-value above 1e-6), no CDR3, stop codons, out-of-frame junctions, or ambiguous translated residues. V3J clonotypes were defined by identical inferred V gene, J gene, and CDR3 amino acid sequence. Percentage overlap between repertoires was calculated by dividing the number of shared unique clonotypes by the size of the smaller repertoire. RTK rarefaction, the Chao1 estimator, and Recon v2.1 estimates of unobserved clonotypes were used to assess repertoire richness. For all TCRbeta clonotypes obtained by the gDNA method from a few donors, generation probabilities were computed with OLGA. The immuneACCESS repertoire file appears here via TCRdb, limited to in-frame rearrangements. These files lack a portion of the clones; in checked studies, under half of the deficit traces to unresolved V genes, and the cause of the others is not known. V, J and clone size are taken as reported in that table, and D and trimming were inferred from the DNA itself. In all, the sample holds about 2 million clones, and just under 95% of those were seen once. In total, the top ten clones hold 1.2% of the sample.

For the CD8 naive samples, CD45RO-negative cells were positively selected for CCR7, yielding a CD45RA+CCR7+ population from which TemRA cells were excluded. Healthy HIV-negative adults with no recently reported acute infections or vaccinations were included as donors. Only Caucasian adults living in Nashville, Tennessee, USA were represented among the donors. Blood was collected by leukapheresis, and PBMCs were isolated by Ficoll-Histopaque density gradient centrifugation and then cryopreserved in liquid nitrogen vapor phase. Analytical flow cytometry was used to check the purity and quantity of each magnetically sorted T cell population. Each sorted fraction had its genomic DNA isolated and then quantified by UV absorbance on a Nanodrop 2000c. General conclusions and limits of the study: Based on pairwise subsampling, the degree of clonotype sharing among donors was expected to be affected by sequencing depth. Compared with non-shared clonotypes, clonotypes shared by all four sorted-subset donors had higher generation probabilities. When several donors were compared, the shared fraction of clonotypes was about 5% for naive CD4, approximately 3.5% for naive CD8, 2% to 2.5% for memory CD4, and roughly 0.4% for memory CD8. Because the study included a small number of donors, the genetic and exposure-history diversity represented was limited. Sampling was restricted to blood, and TCR repertoires in tissues likely differ from the TCR repertoires found in blood. Rarefaction of sorted-subset datasets indicated incomplete sequencing despite the large sequencing depth. Estimated clonotype richness was generally larger for naive than for memory subsets.

As to this clone: This receptor's antigen is unknown. The sample holds no much larger clone one base away, and base qualities are not on file.

This clonotype was sampled from a man aged 18 to 29 in good health. Sequences were obtained from naive CD8+ T cells sorted from blood. The sample's cell subset or site, from its label and the paper: CD45RA+CCR7+.

The base sequence is TGTGCCATCAGCGAAGCGGGGACTGAACCTGAAGCTTTCTTT. It translates to CAISEAGTEPEAFF. Recombination connected TRBV10-3 to TRBJ1-1; a weak D assignment points to TRBD1 (5 bases agree). CDR1 and CDR2 are read off the germline V gene as ENHRY and SYGVKD. Including cysteine and phenylalanine, the CDR3 has 14 amino acids. The kept DNA is CDR3 alone, 42 bases in frame from the first base. The junction carries 17 bases between V and J, which are trimmed by 6 bases and 6 bases respectively.